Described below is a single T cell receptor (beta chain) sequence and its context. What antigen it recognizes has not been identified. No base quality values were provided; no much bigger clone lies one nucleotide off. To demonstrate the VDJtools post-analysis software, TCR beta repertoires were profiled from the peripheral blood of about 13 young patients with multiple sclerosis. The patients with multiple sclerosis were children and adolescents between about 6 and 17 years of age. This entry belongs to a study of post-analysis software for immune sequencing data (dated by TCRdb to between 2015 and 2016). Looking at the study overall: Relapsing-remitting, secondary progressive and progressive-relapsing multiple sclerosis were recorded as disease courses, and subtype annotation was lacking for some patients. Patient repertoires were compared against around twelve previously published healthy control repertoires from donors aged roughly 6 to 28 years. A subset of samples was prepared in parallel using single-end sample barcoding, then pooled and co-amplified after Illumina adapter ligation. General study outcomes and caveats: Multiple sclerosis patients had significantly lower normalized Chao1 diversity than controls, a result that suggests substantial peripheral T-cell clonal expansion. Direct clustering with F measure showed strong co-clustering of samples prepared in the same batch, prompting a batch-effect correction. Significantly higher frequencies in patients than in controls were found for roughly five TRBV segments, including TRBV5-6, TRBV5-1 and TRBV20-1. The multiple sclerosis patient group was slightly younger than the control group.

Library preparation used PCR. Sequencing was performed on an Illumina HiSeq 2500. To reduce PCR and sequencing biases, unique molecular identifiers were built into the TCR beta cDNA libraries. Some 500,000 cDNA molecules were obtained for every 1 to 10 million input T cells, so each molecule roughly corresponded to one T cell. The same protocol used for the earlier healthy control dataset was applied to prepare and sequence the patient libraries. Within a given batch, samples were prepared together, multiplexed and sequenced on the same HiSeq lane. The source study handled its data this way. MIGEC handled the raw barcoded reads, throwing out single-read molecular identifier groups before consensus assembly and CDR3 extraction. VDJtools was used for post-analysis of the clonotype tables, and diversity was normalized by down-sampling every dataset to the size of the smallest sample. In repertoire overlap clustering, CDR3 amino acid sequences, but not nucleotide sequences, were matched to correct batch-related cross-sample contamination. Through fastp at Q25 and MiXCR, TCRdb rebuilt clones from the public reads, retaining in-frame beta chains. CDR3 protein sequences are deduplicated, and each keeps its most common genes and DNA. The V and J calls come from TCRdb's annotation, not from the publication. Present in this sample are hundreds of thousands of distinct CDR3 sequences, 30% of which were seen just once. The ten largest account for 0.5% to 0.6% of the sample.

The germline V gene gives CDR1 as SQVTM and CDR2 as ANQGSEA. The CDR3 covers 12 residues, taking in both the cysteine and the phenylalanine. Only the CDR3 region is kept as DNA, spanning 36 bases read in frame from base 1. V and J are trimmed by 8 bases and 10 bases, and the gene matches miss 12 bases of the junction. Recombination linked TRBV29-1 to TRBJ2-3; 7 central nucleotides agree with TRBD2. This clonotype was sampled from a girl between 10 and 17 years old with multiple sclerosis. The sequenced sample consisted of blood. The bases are TGCAGCTTCTCGGGAGGAGATCTCTCGCAGTATTTT. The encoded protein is CSFSGGDLSQYF.